The clone carrying this T cell receptor (beta chain) was observed a handful of times. Its cognate antigen is unknown. The data are from a study of beta chain features in type 1 diabetes. Each of the CD4+ naive, central memory, regulatory and stem cell-like memory populations was sorted via CD45RO/CCR7/CD25/CD127/CD95/CD27. The study's findings and limits: Reduced insertions and increased deletions marked VDJ junctions in type 1 diabetes patients. Cells with high TCR expression could be over-represented when cDNA is sequenced. Moderate but significant shortening of TCRB CDR3s was recorded in all four CD4+ subsets from Type 1 diabetes patients.

The CDR3 extends over 14 amino acids. Trimming pared 3 bases from V and 0 bases from J, leaving 5 bases between. The germline V gene encodes CDR1 SNHLY and CDR2 FYNNEI. Reverse transcription of all isolated RNA meant that expressed TCRB transcripts were sequenced. The repertoire was sequenced with immunoSEQ multiplex PCR; TCRdb's copy has only in-frame clones and lacks some. The sample lists roughly 180,000 clones; about an eighth were seen once. What was sequenced was central memory CD4+ T cells from blood. The chain joins TRBV2 to TRBJ1-4; D is undetermined. This TCR was recovered from a woman aged 18 to 35 in good health. DNA for the CDR3: TGTGCCAGCAGTGACAGAACAACTAATGAAAAACTGTTTTTT. Translated: CASSDRTTNEKLFF.